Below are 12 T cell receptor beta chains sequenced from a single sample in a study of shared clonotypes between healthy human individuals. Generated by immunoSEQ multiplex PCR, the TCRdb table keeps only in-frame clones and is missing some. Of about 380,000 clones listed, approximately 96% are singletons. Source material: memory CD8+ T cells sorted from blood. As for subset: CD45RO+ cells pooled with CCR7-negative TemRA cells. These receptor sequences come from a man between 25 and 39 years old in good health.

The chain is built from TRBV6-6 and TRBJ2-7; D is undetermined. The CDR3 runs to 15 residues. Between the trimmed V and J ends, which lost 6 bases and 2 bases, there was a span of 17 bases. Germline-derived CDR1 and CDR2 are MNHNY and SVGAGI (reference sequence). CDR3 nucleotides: TGTGCCAGCAGGACGGCTTGGACGGAGCCCTACGAGCAGTACTTC. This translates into CASRTAWTEPYEQYF.

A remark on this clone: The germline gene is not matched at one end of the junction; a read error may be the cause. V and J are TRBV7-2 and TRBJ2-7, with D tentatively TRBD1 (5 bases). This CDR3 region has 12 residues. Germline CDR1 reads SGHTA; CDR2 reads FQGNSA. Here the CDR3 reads CASSLELAGMNF. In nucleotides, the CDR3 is TGTGCCAGCAGCTTAGAGTTGGCAGGGATGAACTTC.

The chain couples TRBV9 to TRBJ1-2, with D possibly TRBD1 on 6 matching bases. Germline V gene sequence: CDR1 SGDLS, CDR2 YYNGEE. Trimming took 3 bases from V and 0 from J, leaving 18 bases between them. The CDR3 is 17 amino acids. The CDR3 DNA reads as TGTGCCAGCAGCGGGACCTCAGGGGCCCTAGCTAACTATGGCTACACCTTC. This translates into CASSGTSGALANYGYTF.

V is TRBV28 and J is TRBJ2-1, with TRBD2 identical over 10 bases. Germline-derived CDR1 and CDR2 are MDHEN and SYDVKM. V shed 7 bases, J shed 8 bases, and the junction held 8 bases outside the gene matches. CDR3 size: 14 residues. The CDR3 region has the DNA TGTGCCAGCATCGAGACTAGCGGGTACCATGAGCAGTTCTTC. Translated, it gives CASIETSGYHEQFF.

The CDR3 region is CASSVQGYYEQYF. The DNA for the CDR3 is TGCGCCAGCAGCGTACAGGGTTACTACGAGCAGTACTTC. The chain joins TRBV5-1 to TRBJ2-7; TRBD1 is a possible D gene (6 bases). The V end was cut by 4 bases, the J end by 3 bases, with 11 bases between. The CDR3 covers 13 residues. Germline values: CDR1 SGHRS, CDR2 YFSETQ.

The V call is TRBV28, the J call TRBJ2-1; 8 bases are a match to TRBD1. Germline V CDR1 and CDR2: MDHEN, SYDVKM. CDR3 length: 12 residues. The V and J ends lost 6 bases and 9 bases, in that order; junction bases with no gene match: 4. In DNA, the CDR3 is TGTGCCAGCAGCCCGACAGGGGTTGAGCAGTTCTTC. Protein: CASSPTGVEQFF.

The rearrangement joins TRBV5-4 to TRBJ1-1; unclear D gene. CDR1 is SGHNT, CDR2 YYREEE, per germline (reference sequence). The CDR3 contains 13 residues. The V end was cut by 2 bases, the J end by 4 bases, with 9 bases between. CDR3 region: CASSLSASTEAFF. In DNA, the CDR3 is TGTGCCAGCAGCTTAAGCGCGAGCACTGAAGCTTTCTTT. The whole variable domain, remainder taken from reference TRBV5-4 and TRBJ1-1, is ETGVTQSPTHLIKTRGQQVTLRCSSQSGHNTVSWYQQALGQGPQFIFQYYREEENGRGNFPPRFSGLQFPNYSSELNVNALELDDSALYLCASSLSASTEAFFGQGTRLTVV.

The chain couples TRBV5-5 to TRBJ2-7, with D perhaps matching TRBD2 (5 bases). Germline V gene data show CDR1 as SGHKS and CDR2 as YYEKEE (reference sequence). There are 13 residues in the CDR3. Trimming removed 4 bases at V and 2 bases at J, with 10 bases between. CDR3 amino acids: CASSGAETYEQYF. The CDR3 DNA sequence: TGTGCCAGCAGCGGAGCGGAAACCTACGAGCAGTACTTC.

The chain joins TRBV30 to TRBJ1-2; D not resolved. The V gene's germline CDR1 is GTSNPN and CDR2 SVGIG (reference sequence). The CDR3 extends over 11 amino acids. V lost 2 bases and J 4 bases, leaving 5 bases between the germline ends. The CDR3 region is CAWSQGYGYTF. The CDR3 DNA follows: TGTGCCTGGAGTCAAGGCTATGGCTACACCTTC.

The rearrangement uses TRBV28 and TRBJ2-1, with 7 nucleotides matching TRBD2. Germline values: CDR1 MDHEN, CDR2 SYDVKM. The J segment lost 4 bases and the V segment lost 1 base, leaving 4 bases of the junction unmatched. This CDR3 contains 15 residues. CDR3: CASSLSSGKYNEQFF. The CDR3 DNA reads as TGTGCCAGCAGTTTATCCAGCGGGAAGTACAATGAGCAGTTCTTC.

The CDR3: CASSLYRGHTQYF. The CDR3 bases are TGTGCCAGCAGCTTATACAGGGGTCATACGCAGTATTTT. The chain is built from TRBV11-3 and TRBJ2-3; 7 bases agree with TRBD1. CDR3 length: 13 residues. Trimming took 2 bases from V and 7 from J; bases not matched to a gene: 3. Germline assignment: CDR1 SGHNT and CDR2 YENEEA.

The CDR3 loop is CASIGPEETQYF. The CDR3 DNA follows: TGTGCCAGCATCGGGCCAGAAGAGACCCAGTACTTC. J is TRBJ2-5 and V is TRBV2; D uncertain. CDR3 length equals 12 residues. V shed 7 bases and J shed 3 bases, with 9 bases lying between them. Per the germline V gene, CDR1 is SNHLY and CDR2 is FYNNEI.